The clone carrying this TCR beta chain was observed a single time. The data belong to a study of blood T cell repertoires in COVID-19. About the study: Some COVID-19 samples were acute and others convalescent; all came from the United States, Italy and Spain. PBMCs, B-cell-depleted T cells, or T cells provided the cDNA or gDNA that made up the material.

Trimming removed 3 bases from V and 1 base from J, with 12 bases in between. The CDR3 length is 15 residues. Looked up from germline, CDR1 is KGHSH and CDR2 is LQKENI. As originally analysed: Researchers report that nucleated cell counts were estimated from reference gene primer amplification. Produced via immunoSEQ multiplex PCR; TCRdb's table is partial and in-frame only. That table is the source of V, J and clone size, and D and trimming were worked out from the DNA. Of some 150,000 clones in the sample, more than 65% were seen once. Sequenced sample: peripheral blood. This sequence originates from a woman aged 45-60 years with acute or convalescent COVID-19. The chain couples TRBV18 to TRBJ1-1, with D perhaps TRBD1 (6 bases). CDR3 in DNA: TGTGCCAGCTCACCCGGACAGCCTCCGAACACTGAAGCTTTCTTT. It codes for CASSPGQPPNTEAFF.